The 24 T cell receptor beta chains below come from one sample, sequenced in a study of cytomegalovirus exposure and HLA in healthy donors. In the PCR, 60 Vbeta and 13 Jbeta primers were used. Some clones are missing from TCRdb's copy, which holds only in-frame ones; the method was immunoSEQ multiplex PCR. Among about 120,000 clones, about two thirds were seen once, and the ten largest hold 8% to 8.5%. Sequencing used PBMCs. Receptors were obtained from a woman between 35 and 50 years old in good health and CMV-seropositive.

Concerning this clone: A junction boundary mismatches the germline segment, possibly from a read error. The chain is built from TRBV6-1 and TRBJ2-1; 7 bases fit TRBD1. This CDR3 is built from 18 residues. Germline CDR1 and CDR2: MNHNS and SASEGT. CDR3 coding DNA: TGTGCCAGCAGTAAAGCAGGGGGTAGGTCGACTTACTACAATGAGCAGTTCTTC. Translating gives CASSKAGGRSTYYNEQFF.

The chain carries TRBV6-4 and TRBJ2-1; 8 bases match TRBD2. In germline, CDR1 is MRHNA, CDR2 SNTAGT. There are 16 residues in the CDR3. V shed 2 bases and J 2 bases; nucleotides not matched to a gene: 5. In DNA form, the CDR3 reads TGTGCCAGCAGTGACAGGGGAGCGGGGGCCTACAATGAGCAGTTCTTC. As protein: CASSDRGAGAYNEQFF.

The genes are TRBV11-2 and TRBJ2-7; D unclear. The CDR3 totals 11 residues. Trimming took 6 bases from V and 3 from J, leaving 6 bases between them. Germline-derived CDR1 and CDR2 are SGHAT and FQNNGV. The CDR3 here is CASSQIYEQYF. CDR3 DNA: TGTGCCAGCAGTCAGATCTACGAGCAGTACTTC.

Of note for this clone: At the DNA level, this CDR3 is encoded by other sequences in the same sample as well. CDR3 protein: CASSLQGSGNTIYF. In DNA, the CDR3 is TGTGCCAGCAGCTTACAGGGTTCTGGAAACACCATATATTTT. The chain joins TRBV7-2 to TRBJ1-3; possible D gene TRBD1, 5 bases. V lost 2 bases and J 1 base, leaving 6 bases between the germline ends. The length of the CDR3 is 14 residues. Germline V gives CDR1 SGHTA, CDR2 FQGNSA. Full variable domain (missing parts from reference TRBV7-2 and TRBJ1-3): GAGVSQSPSNKVTEKGKDVELRCDPISGHTALYWYRQSLGQGLEFLIYFQGNSAPDKSGLPSDRFSAERTGGSVSTLTIQRTQQEDSAVYLCASSLQGSGNTIYFGEGSWLTVV.

A few counts support this clone. The chain carries TRBV2 and TRBJ1-1; D remains ambiguous. Germline-derived CDR1 and CDR2 are SNHLY and FYNNEI. The V and J ends lost 4 bases and 7 bases respectively, with 13 bases between them. The CDR3 runs to 13 residues. In DNA form, the CDR3 reads TGTGCCAGCAGTGGGCGGGAAATCAATGAAGCTTTCTTT. Encoded protein: CASSGREINEAFF.

The rearrangement joins TRBV9 to TRBJ2-6; a weak D match, TRBD1 (6 bases). V lost 6 bases to trimming and J lost 0 bases, with 19 bases between them. The CDR3 has 18 amino acids. Germline V gene data show CDR1 as SGDLS and CDR2 as YYNGEE. This CDR3 is CASTRTGHLNSGANVLTF. The CDR3, as DNA: TGTGCCAGCACCCGTACGGGACACCTCAACTCTGGGGCCAACGTCCTGACTTTC.

The V gene is TRBV7-9, the J gene TRBJ1-6, with D possibly matching TRBD1 (6 bases). Germline V gene data show CDR1 as SEHNR and CDR2 as FQNEAQ (reference sequence). Trimming took 7 bases from V and 5 from J, leaving 18 bases between them. This CDR3 has 16 amino acids. The CDR3 DNA reads as TGTGCCAGCACCTCCCCCGGGACACCTAATAATTCACCCCTCCACTTT. This gives the protein CASTSPGTPNNSPLHF. The full variable domain, in which reference TRBV7-9 and TRBJ1-6 provide the parts outside the CDR3, is DTGVSQNPRHKITKRGQNVTFRCDPISEHNRLYWYRQTLGQGPEFLTYFQNEAQLEKSRLLSDRFSAERPKGSFSTLEIQRTEQGDSAMYLCASTSPGTPNNSPLHFGNGTRLTVT.

V gene TRBV19 combines with J gene TRBJ2-5; TRBD1 matches 9 bases. Matching the DNA end better, TRBJ2-7 makes the J call doubtful. The germline CDR1 and CDR2 sequences are LNHDA and SQIVND (reference sequence). The CDR3 covers 13 residues. This CDR3 reads CASRTGTGSEQYF. CDR3 nucleotide sequence: TGTGCCAGTAGAACCGGGACAGGGAGCGAGCAGTACTTC.

As regards this clone: The junction departs from germline at one end; a sequencing error may be responsible. This chain uses TRBV5-4 with TRBJ2-6, with 8 bases lining up with TRBD2. Germline V gene sequence: CDR1 SGHNT, CDR2 YYREEE (reference sequence). The CDR3 contains 16 residues. The CDR3 loop is CASSSGGGTGANVLTF. The CDR3, as DNA: TGTGCTAGCAGCTCGGGGGGGGGCACTGGGGCCAACGTCCTGACTTTC. Together with reference TRBV5-4 and TRBJ2-6, the CDR3 gives the full variable domain: ETGVTQSPTHLIKTRGQQVTLRCSSQSGHNTVSWYQQALGQGPQFIFQYYREEENGRGNFPPRFSGLQFPNYSSELNVNALELDDSALYLCASSSGGGTGANVLTFGAGSRLTVL.

This chain joins TRBV2 and TRBJ2-7; 10 bases align to TRBD1. The CDR3 is 13 amino acids. Germline V gene lookup returns CDR1 SNHLY and CDR2 FYNNEI. V was pared by 5 bases and J by 5 bases, with 3 bases of the junction left unmatched. The CDR3 nucleotides read TGTGCCAGCAGTCGGGACAGGGGTGACGAGCAGTACTTC. It encodes CASSRDRGDEQYF. Complete variable domain (other parts from reference TRBV2 and TRBJ2-7): EPEVTQTPSHQVTQMGQEVILRCVPISNHLYFYWYRQILGQKVEFLVSFYNNEISEKSEIFDDQFSVERPDGSNFTLKIRSTKLEDSAMYFCASSRDRGDEQYFGPGTRLTVT.

About this clone: A read error may produce the germline difference seen at one junction end. V gene TRBV2 combines with J gene TRBJ1-6, with no clear D. The CDR3 is 13 amino acids. CDR1 SNHLY and CDR2 FYNNEI come from the germline V gene. This chain's CDR3 is CASSEETGSPLHF. CDR3 coding DNA: TGTGCCAGCAGCGAAGAGACGGGTTCACCCCTCCACTTT.

The chain links TRBV9 to TRBJ1-1; 8 nucleotides match TRBD1. The CDR3 has 15 amino acids. The J segment lost 2 bases and the V segment lost 7 bases, leaving 10 bases of the junction unmatched. CDR1 and CDR2 (germline): SGDLS, YYNGEE. CDR3 sequence: CASSSGTGGNTEAFF. Here the CDR3 DNA reads TGTGCCAGCTCCTCCGGGACAGGTGGAAACACTGAAGCTTTCTTT.

The rearrangement joins TRBV5-1 to TRBJ2-1, with 7 bases aligning to TRBD1. Losses at the gene ends were 4 bases for V and 7 bases for J; bases not matched to a gene: 11. Germline V lookup: CDR1 SGHRS, CDR2 YFSETQ. CDR3 length equals 15 residues. CDR3 amino acids: CASSQDRDVVNEQFF. DNA for the CDR3: TGCGCCAGCAGCCAAGACAGGGACGTCGTAAATGAGCAGTTCTTC.

The chain combines TRBV6-1 with TRBJ2-5; D is perhaps TRBD2 (5 bases). The J call is in doubt because the DNA end fits TRBJ2-7 better. This CDR3 contains 13 residues. Germline lookup yields CDR1 MNHNS and CDR2 SASEGT. The CDR3 DNA follows: TGTGCCAGCAGTGATATACTAGGGCTCGAGCAGTACTTC. It codes for CASSDILGLEQYF.

V and J are TRBV6-1 and TRBJ1-5; D remains ambiguous. V was pared by 8 bases and J by 4 bases, with 9 bases between. This CDR3 has 12 amino acids. Germline V lookup: CDR1 MNHNS, CDR2 SASEGT. CDR3 protein: CASGRLNQPQHF. CDR3 nucleotide sequence: TGTGCCAGCGGCAGACTAAATCAGCCCCAGCATTTT.

The rearrangement links TRBV7-9 to TRBJ1-4; D gene unclear. The CDR3 runs to 14 residues. Trimming removed 3 bases at V and 0 bases at J, with 5 bases between. Germline V gives CDR1 SEHNR, CDR2 FQNEAQ (reference sequence). DNA for the CDR3: TGTGCCAGCAGCTTTGTAGCAACTAATGAAAAACTGTTTTTT. It is translated as CASSFVATNEKLFF.

The chain recombines TRBV6-1 with TRBJ1-1; tentatively, D is TRBD1 (5 bases). V lost 4 bases and J 4 bases, leaving 10 bases between the germline ends. Germline V gene data show CDR1 as MNHNS and CDR2 as SASEGT. The CDR3 has 13 amino acids. The CDR3 loop is CASSGQLGTEAFF. The DNA for the CDR3 is TGTGCCAGCAGTGGACAGTTGGGCACTGAAGCTTTCTTT.

The chain carries TRBV6-1 and TRBJ1-1; D gene unclear. Looked up from germline, CDR1 is MNHNS and CDR2 is SASEGT. V lost 2 bases and J lost 3, with 13 bases in between. This CDR3 contains 15 residues. The CDR3 is CASSELGRQYTEAFF. DNA of the CDR3: TGTGCCAGCAGTGAATTGGGCAGACAATACACTGAAGCTTTCTTT.

This sequence joins TRBV6-5 and TRBJ1-1; D may be TRBD1 (6 bases). The CDR3 is 11 residues long. V was pared by 7 bases and J by 10 bases, with 13 bases between. The germline V gene has CDR1 MNHEY and CDR2 SVGAGI. The CDR3 loop reads CASNSGAVAFF. The CDR3 nucleotides read TGTGCCAGCAATTCAGGGGCGGTAGCTTTCTTT.

The chain is built from TRBV25-1 and TRBJ2-1; 15 bases line up with TRBD2. CDR1 is MGHDK and CDR2 is SYGVNS in the germline V gene. The CDR3 length is 16 residues. The trim removed 4 bases at V and 8 bases at J, leaving 6 bases unmatched. CDR3 DNA sequence: TGTGCCAGCAGTGTGGGACTAGCGGGGGGTTTCGATGAGCAGTTCTTC. This gives the protein CASSVGLAGGFDEQFF. Full variable domain (remainder filled in from reference TRBV25-1 and TRBJ2-1): EADIYQTPRYLVIGTGKKITLECSQTMGHDKMYWYQQDPGMELHLIHYSYGVNSTEKGDLSSESTVSRIRTEHFPLTLESARPSHTSQYLCASSVGLAGGFDEQFFGPGTRLTVL.

The gene calls are TRBV6-5 and TRBJ1-1; D is possibly TRBD1 (6 bases). Germline CDR1 MNHEY, CDR2 SVGAGI. The CDR3 extends over 13 amino acids. Deletions cut 5 bases from V and 0 bases from J, with 7 bases between. CDR3 in amino acids: CASSDRMNTEAFF. The DNA for the CDR3 is TGTGCCAGCAGTGACAGGATGAACACTGAAGCTTTCTTT.

The chain has TRBV9 and TRBJ2-3; D unresolved. Germline V gene lookup returns CDR1 SGDLS and CDR2 YYNGEE. V was cut by 3 bases and J by 3 bases, with 5 bases left in between. CDR3 size: 12 residues. CDR3 protein: CASSARTDTQYF. CDR3 in DNA: TGTGCCAGCAGCGCCCGGACAGATACGCAGTATTTT.

In this sample, this clone turned up once. The V and J genes are TRBV7-3 and TRBJ1-1; D might be TRBD1 (6 bases). This CDR3 spans 14 amino acids. Germline CDR1 is SGHTA and CDR2 is FQGTGA. V was clipped by 2 bases and J by 6 bases, with 13 bases between them. The CDR3 reads CASSLQGPYSEAFF. CDR3 nucleotides: TGTGCCAGCAGCTTACAGGGGCCGTACTCTGAAGCTTTCTTT.

The genes are TRBV7-6 and TRBJ2-1, with 8 bases fitting TRBD2. This CDR3 comprises 16 residues. J lost 2 bases, V lost 2 bases, and 5 bases had no gene match. Germline lookup yields CDR1 SGHVS and CDR2 FNYEAQ. The CDR3 loop is CASSLTVAGPYNEQFF. The CDR3 region has the DNA TGTGCCAGCAGCTTAACGGTAGCGGGGCCCTACAATGAGCAGTTCTTC.